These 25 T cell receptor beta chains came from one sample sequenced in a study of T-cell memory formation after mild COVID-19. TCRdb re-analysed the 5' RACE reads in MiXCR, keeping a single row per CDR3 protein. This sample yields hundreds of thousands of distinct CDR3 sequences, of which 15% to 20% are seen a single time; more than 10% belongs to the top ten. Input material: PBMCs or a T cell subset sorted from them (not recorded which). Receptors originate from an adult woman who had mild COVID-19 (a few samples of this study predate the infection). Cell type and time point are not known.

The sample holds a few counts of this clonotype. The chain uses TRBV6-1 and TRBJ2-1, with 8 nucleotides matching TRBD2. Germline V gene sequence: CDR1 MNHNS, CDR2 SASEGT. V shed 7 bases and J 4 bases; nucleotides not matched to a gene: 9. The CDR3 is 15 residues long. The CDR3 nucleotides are TGTGCCAGCACCCCGTGGGCGGGGGGTTACAATGAGCAGTTCTTC. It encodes CASTPWAGGYNEQFF.

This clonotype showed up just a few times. In DNA, the CDR3 is TGCGCCAGCAGCTTCAACAGGGGCTACGAGCAGTACTTC. Translation: CASSFNRGYEQYF. The chain links TRBV5-1 to TRBJ2-7; 7 positions match TRBD1. Germline lookup yields CDR1 SGHRS and CDR2 YFSETQ. There are 13 residues in the CDR3. V trimming: 2 bases; J trimming: 3 bases; junction bases outside the gene matches: 2.

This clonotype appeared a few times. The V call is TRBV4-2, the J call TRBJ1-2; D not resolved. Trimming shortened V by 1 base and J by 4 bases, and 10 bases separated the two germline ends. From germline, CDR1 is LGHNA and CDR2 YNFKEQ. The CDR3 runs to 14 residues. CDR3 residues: CASSQGNGIYGYTF. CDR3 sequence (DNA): TGTGCCAGCAGCCAAGGGAACGGAATCTATGGCTACACCTTC.

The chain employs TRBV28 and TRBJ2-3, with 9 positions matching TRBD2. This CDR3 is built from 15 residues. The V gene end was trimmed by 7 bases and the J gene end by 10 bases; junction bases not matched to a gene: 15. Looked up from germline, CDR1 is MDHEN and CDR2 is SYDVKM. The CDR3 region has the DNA TGTGCCAGCACCCTAGGGCTAGCGGGGACGGGGGCGCAGTATTTT. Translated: CASTLGLAGTGAQYF.

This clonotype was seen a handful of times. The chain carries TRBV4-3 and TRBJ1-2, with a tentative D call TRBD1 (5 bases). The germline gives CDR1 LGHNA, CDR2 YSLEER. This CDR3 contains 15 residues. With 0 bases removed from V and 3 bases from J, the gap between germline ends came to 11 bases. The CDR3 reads CASSQESGRDYGYTF. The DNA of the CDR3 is TGCGCCAGCAGCCAAGAGTCAGGGAGGGACTATGGCTACACCTTC.

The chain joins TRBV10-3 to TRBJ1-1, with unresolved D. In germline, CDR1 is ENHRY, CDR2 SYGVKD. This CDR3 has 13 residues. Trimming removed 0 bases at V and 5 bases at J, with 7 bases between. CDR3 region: CAISESLGTEAFF. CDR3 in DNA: TGTGCCATCAGTGAGTCCCTGGGTACTGAAGCTTTCTTT.

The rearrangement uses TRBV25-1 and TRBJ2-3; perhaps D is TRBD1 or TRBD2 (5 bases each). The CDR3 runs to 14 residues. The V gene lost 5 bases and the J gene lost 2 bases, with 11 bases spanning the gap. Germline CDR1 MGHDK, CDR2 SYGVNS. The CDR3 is CASSLRDLTDTQYF. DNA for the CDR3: TGTGCCAGCAGTCTCCGGGACCTCACAGATACGCAGTATTTT.

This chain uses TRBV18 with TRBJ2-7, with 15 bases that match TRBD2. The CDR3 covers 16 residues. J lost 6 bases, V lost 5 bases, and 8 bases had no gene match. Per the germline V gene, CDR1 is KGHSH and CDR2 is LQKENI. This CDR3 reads CASSVPGLAGGAEQYF. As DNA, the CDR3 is TGTGCCAGCTCAGTCCCGGGACTAGCGGGAGGCGCCGAGCAGTACTTC.

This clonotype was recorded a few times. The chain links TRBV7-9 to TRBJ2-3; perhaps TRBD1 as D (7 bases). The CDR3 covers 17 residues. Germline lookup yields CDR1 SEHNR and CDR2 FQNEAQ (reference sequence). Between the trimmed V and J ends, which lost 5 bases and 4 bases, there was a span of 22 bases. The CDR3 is CASSLGTVSWGADTQYF. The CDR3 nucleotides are TGTGCCAGCAGCCTTGGGACAGTTAGCTGGGGGGCAGATACGCAGTATTTT. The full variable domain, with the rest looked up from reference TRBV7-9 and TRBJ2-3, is DTGVSQNPRHKITKRGQNVTFRCDPISEHNRLYWYRQTLGQGPEFLTYFQNEAQLEKSRLLSDRFSAERPKGSFSTLEIQRTEQGDSAMYLCASSLGTVSWGADTQYFGPGTRLTVL.

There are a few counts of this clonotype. This CDR3 is CACKGEKGVYTEAFF. CDR3 bases: TGTGCCTGCAAGGGGGAAAAGGGAGTATACACTGAAGCTTTCTTT. The chain carries TRBV6-6 and TRBJ1-1, with D possibly being TRBD1 (6 bases). The CDR3 is 15 residues long. Trimming stripped 11 bases from V and 3 bases from J, with 22 bases between. Germline assignment: CDR1 MNHNY and CDR2 SVGAGI (reference sequence).

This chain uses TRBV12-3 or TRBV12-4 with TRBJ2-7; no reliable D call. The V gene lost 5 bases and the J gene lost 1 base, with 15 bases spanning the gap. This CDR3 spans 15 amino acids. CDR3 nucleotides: TGTGCCAGCAGTCTGCTGAGGTCTGGATCCTACGAGCAGTACTTC. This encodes CASSLLRSGSYEQYF.

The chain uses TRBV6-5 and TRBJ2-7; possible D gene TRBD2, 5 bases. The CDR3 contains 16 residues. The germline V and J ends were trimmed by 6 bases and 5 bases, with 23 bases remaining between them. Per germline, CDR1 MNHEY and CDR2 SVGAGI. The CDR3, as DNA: TGTGCCAGCAGCCCCGGTACCCGGGCCCTGAGGGACGAGCAGTACTTC. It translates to CASSPGTRALRDEQYF.

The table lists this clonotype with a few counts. The CDR3 nucleotides are TGTGCCAGCAGCGTAGGACAGGGGGAGACCCAGTACTTC. This encodes CASSVGQGETQYF. The rearrangement links TRBV9 to TRBJ2-5; TRBD1 agrees at 8 bases. Unmatched junction bases numbered 0, after V lost 0 bases and J lost 5 bases. Germline V gene lookup returns CDR1 SGDLS and CDR2 YYNGEE. The CDR3 covers 13 residues.

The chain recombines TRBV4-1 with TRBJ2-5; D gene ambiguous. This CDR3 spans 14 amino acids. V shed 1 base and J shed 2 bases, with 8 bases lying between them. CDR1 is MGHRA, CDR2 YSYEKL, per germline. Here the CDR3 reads CASSQVTDQETQYF. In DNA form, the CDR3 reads TGCGCCAGCAGCCAAGTCACGGATCAAGAGACCCAGTACTTC.

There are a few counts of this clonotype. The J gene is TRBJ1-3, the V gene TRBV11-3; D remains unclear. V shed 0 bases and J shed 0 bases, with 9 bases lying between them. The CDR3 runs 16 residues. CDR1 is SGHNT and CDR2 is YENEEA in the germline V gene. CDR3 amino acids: CASSLEPAGSGNTIYF. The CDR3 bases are TGTGCCAGCAGCTTAGAACCGGCGGGCTCTGGAAACACCATATATTTT. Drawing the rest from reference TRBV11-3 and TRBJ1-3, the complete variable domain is EAGVVQSPRYKIIEKKQPVAFWCNPISGHNTLYWYLQNLGQGPELLIRYENEEAVDDSQLPKDRFSAERLKGVDSTLKIQPAELGDSAVYLCASSLEPAGSGNTIYFGEGSWLTVV.

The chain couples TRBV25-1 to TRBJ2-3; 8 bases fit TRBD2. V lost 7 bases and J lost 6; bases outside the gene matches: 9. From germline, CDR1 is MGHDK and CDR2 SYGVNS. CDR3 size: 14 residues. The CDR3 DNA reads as TGTGCCAGCATGCGAGCGGGGGCTGGTGATACGCAGTATTTT. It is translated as CASMRAGAGDTQYF.

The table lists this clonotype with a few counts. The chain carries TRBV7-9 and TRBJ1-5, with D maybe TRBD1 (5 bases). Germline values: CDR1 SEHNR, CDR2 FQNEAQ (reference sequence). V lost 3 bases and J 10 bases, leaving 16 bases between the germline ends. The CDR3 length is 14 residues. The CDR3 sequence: CASSFGTAEAPQHF. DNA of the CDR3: TGTGCCAGCAGCTTCGGGACGGCGGAGGCACCCCAGCATTTT.

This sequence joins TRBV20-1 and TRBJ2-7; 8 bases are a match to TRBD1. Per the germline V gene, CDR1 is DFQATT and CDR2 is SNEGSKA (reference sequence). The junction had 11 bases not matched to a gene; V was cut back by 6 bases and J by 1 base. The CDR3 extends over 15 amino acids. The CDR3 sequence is CSANEPDRASYEQYF. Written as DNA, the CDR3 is TGCAGTGCAAATGAGCCGGACAGGGCATCCTACGAGCAGTACTTC.

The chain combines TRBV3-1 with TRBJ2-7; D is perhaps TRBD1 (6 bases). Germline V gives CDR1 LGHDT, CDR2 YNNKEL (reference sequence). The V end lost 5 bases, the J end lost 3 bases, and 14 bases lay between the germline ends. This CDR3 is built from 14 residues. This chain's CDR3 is CASSVRDTFYEQYF. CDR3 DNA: TGTGCCAGCAGCGTCCGGGACACGTTCTACGAGCAGTACTTC.

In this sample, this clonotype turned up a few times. CDR3 bases: TGTGCCAGCAGTGGGGACGTGGCTGAAGCTTTCTTT. This encodes CASSGDVAEAFF. The chain recombines TRBV2 with TRBJ1-1; possibly TRBD1 for D (5 bases). Between the trimmed V and J ends, which lost 4 bases and 6 bases, there was a span of 9 bases. In germline, CDR1 is SNHLY, CDR2 FYNNEI. This CDR3 has 12 residues.

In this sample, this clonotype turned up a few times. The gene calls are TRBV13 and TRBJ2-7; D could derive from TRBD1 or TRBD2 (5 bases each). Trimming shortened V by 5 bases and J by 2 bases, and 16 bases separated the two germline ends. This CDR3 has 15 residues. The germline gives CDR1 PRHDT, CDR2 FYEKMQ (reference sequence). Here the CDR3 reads CASSPKLGPPYEQYF. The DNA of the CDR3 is TGTGCCAGCAGCCCTAAGCTGGGACCCCCCTACGAGCAGTACTTC.

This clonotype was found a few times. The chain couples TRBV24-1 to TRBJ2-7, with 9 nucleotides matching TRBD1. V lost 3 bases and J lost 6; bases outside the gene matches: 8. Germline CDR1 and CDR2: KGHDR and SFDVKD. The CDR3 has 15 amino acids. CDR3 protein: CATSDPRTGALEQYF. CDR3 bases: TGTGCCACCAGTGATCCCAGGACAGGGGCGCTCGAGCAGTACTTC.

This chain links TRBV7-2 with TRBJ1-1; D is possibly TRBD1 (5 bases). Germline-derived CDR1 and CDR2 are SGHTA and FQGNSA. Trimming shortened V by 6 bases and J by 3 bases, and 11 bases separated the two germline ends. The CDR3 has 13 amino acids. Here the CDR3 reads CASSQPGDTEAFF. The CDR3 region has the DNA TGTGCCAGCAGTCAACCGGGGGACACTGAAGCTTTCTTT.

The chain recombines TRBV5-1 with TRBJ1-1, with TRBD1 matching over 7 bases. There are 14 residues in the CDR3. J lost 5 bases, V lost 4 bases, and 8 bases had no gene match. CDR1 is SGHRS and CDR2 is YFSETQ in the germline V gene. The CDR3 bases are TGCGCCAGCAGCCCCACGACAGGGTTGACTGAAGCTTTCTTT. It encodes CASSPTTGLTEAFF.

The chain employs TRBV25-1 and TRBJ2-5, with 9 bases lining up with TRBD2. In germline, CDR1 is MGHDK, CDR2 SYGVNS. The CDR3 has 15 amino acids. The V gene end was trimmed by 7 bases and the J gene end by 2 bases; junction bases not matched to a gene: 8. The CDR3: CASTPAGGPQETQYF. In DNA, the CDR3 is TGTGCCAGCACTCCAGCGGGGGGCCCACAAGAGACCCAGTACTTC.